A single TCR beta chain is shown here with its context. Sequenced by immunoSEQ multiplex PCR; TCRdb stores in-frame clones only, minus some. The sample holds roughly 160,000 clones, 87% seen once. The sample comes from a study of blood T cell repertoires in COVID-19. Study summary: From the United States, Italy and Spain came samples of acute and convalescent COVID-19.

V lost 2 bases and J lost 3, with 6 bases in between. The CDR3 contains 13 residues. Germline loops: CDR1 SGHDN, CDR2 FVKESK. The sequenced sample was peripheral blood. This sequence joins TRBV14 and TRBJ2-3; tentative D call: TRBD2 (6 bases). The TCR originated in a woman aged 55-70 years who had recovered from COVID-19. The CDR3 DNA reads TGTGCCAGCAGCCAACGGGGGACAGATACGCAGTATTTT. This codes for CASSQRGTDTQYF.